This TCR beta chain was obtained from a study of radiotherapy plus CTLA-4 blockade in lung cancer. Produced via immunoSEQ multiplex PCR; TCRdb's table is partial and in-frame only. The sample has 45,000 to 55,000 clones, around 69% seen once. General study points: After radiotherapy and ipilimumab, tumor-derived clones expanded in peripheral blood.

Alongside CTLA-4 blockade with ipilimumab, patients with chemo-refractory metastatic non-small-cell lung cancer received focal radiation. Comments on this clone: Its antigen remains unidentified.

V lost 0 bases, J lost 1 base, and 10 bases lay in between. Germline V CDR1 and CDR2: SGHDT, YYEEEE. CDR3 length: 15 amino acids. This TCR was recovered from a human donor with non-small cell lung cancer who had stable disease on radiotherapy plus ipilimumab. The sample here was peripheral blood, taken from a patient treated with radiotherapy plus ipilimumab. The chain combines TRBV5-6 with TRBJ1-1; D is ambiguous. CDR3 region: CASSLAPSTNTEAFF. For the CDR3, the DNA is TGTGCCAGCAGCTTGGCTCCATCTACGAACACTGAAGCTTTCTTT.